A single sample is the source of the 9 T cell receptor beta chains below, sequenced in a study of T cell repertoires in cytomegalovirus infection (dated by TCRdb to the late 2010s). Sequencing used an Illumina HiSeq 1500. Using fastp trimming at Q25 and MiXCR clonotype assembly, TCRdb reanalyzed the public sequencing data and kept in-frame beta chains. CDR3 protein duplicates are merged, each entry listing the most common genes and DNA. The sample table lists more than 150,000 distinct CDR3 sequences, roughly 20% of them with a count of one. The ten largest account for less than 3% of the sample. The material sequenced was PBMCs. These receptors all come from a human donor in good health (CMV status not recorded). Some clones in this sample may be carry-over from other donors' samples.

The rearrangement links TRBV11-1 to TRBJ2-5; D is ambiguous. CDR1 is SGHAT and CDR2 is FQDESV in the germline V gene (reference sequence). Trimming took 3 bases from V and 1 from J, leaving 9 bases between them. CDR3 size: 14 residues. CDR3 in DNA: TGTGCCAGCAGCTTTCGCCTGGTCCAAGAGACCCAGTACTTC. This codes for CASSFRLVQETQYF.

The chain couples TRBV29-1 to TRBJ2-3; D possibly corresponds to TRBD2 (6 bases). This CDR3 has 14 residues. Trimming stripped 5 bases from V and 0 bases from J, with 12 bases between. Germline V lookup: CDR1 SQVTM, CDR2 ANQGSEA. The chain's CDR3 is CSVIPRGSTDTQYF. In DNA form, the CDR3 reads TGCAGCGTTATCCCCCGGGGGAGCACAGATACGCAGTATTTT.

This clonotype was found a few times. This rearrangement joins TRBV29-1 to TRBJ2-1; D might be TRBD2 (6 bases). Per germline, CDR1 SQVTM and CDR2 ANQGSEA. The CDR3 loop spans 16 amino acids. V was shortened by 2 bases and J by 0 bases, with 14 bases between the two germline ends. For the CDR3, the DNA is TGCAGCGTTGAAAGGGGCGGGGCGGGCTCCTACAATGAGCAGTTCTTC. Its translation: CSVERGGAGSYNEQFF.

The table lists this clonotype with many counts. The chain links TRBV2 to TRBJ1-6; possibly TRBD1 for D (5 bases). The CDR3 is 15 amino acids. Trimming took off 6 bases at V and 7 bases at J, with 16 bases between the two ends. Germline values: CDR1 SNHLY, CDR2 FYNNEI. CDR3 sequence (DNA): TGTGCCAGCAGCCCCAGGGACCGCTTCAATTCACCCCTCCACTTT. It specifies CASSPRDRFNSPLHF. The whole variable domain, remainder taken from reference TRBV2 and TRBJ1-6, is EPEVTQTPSHQVTQMGQEVILRCVPISNHLYFYWYRQILGQKVEFLVSFYNNEISEKSEIFDDQFSVERPDGSNFTLKIRSTKLEDSAMYFCASSPRDRFNSPLHFGNGTRLTVT.

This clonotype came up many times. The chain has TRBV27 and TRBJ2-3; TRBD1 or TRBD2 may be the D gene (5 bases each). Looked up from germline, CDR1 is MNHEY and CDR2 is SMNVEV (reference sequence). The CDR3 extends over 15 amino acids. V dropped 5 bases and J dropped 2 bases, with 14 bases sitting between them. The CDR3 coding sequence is TGTGCCAGCAGTCCGACAGCGGCCCTCACAGATACGCAGTATTTT. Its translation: CASSPTAALTDTQYF.

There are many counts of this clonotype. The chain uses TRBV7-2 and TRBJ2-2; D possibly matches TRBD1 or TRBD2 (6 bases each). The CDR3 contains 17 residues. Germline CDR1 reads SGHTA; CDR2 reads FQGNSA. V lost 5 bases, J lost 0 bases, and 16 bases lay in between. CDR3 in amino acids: CASSPGGTQANTGELFF. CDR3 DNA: TGTGCCAGCAGCCCAGGAGGGACACAAGCGAACACCGGGGAGCTGTTTTTT.

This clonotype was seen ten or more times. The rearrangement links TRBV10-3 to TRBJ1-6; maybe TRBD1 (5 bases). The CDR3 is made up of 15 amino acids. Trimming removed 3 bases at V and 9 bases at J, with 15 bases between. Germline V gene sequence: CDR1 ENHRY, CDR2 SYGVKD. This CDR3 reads CAISDPAGAGSPLHF. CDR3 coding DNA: TGTGCCATCAGTGACCCGGCCGGGGCGGGTTCACCCCTCCACTTT.

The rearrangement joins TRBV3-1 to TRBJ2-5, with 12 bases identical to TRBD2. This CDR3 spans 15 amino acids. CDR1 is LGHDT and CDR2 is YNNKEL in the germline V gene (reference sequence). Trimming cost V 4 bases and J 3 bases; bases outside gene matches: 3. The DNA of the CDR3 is TGTGCCAGCAGCCCGACTAGCGGGAGTAAAGAGACCCAGTACTTC. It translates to CASSPTSGSKETQYF.

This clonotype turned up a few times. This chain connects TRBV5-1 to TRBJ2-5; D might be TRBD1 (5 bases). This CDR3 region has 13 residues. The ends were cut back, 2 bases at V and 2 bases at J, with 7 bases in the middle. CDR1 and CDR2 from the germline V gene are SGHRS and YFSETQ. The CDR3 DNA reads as TGCGCCAGCAGCTTCCGACAGCAAGAGACCCAGTACTTC. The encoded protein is CASSFRQQETQYF.